This entry features one T cell receptor (beta chain) sequence. This entry is derived from a study of blood T cell repertoires in COVID-19. Across the whole study: Sample material is recorded as cDNA or gDNA derived from T cells, B-cell-depleted T cells, or PBMCs.

Per the study methods: Nucleated cell counts were estimated from reference gene primer amplification. Libraries were prepared by immunoSEQ multiplex PCR; TCRdb keeps only in-frame clonotypes and omits some of them. Clonal size and the V and J genes are those of that table, whereas D and trimming came from the DNA. Of roughly 270,000 clones listed, 85% are singletons. Grouping used clinical history reported by participants in a survey and questionnaire. The TCR originated in a woman aged 50 to 60 who had recovered from COVID-19. The sample consisted of PBMCs or T cells enriched from blood (not recorded which).

The CDR3 DNA follows: TGTGCCAGCAGCCTATATACAAAGGGCCTCAGGGGGCGAGGGTTCCTCTACAATGAGCAGTTCTTC. Translation gives CASSLYTKGLRGRGFLYNEQFF. The chain carries TRBV14 and TRBJ2-1, with TRBD1 matching over 8 bases. Germline CDR1 reads SGHDN; CDR2 reads FVKESK. CDR3 length equals 22 residues. Trimming cost V 4 bases and J 3 bases; bases outside gene matches: 26.